The 20 T cell receptor beta chains presented below share a single source sample, sequenced in a study of T-cell memory formation after mild COVID-19. MiXCR was run by TCRdb on the 5' RACE reads, yielding one entry per CDR3 protein. The sample carries about 560,000 distinct CDR3 sequences, less than 25% recorded once. Sequencing input: PBMCs or a T cell subset sorted from them (not recorded which). The receptors derive from an adult woman who had mild COVID-19 (a few samples of this study predate the infection). Cell type and time point are not known.

This clonotype was counted only a few times. The chain combines TRBV9 with TRBJ2-3, with 11 positions matching TRBD2. The V segment lost 0 bases and the J segment 5 bases; nucleotides outside the gene matches: 5. The CDR3 runs to 16 residues. Looked up from germline, CDR1 is SGDLS and CDR2 is YYNGEE. CDR3 sequence: CASSVVAGGLGDTQYF. The CDR3 DNA reads as TGTGCCAGCAGCGTAGTAGCGGGGGGGCTTGGAGATACGCAGTATTTT.

There are a few counts of this clonotype. The V gene is TRBV7-6, the J gene TRBJ2-7; D is possibly TRBD2 (7 bases). The CDR3 is 13 residues long. Looked up from germline, CDR1 is SGHVS and CDR2 is FNYEAQ. Trimming took 1 base from V and 6 from J, leaving 10 bases between them. The CDR3: CASSLEGGSEQYF. CDR3 sequence (DNA): TGTGCCAGCAGCTTAGAGGGGGGGTCCGAGCAGTACTTC.

This clonotype showed up just a few times. The genes are TRBV7-2 and TRBJ2-7; D is unresolved. The CDR3 extends over 14 amino acids. In germline, CDR1 is SGHTA, CDR2 FQGNSA. Deletions cut 5 bases from V and 0 bases from J, with 11 bases between. The CDR3 reads CASSRTISSYEQYF. CDR3 bases: TGTGCCAGCAGCCGTACTATTAGCTCCTACGAGCAGTACTTC.

The CDR3 DNA sequence: TGCGCCAGCAGCTCATCAAGGGGGTACACTGAAGCTTTCTTT. Its protein is CASSSSRGYTEAFF. The chain is built from TRBV5-1 and TRBJ1-1, with TRBD1 as a possible D gene (6 bases). Between the trimmed V and J ends, which lost 3 bases and 3 bases, there was a span of 12 bases. The CDR3 is made up of 14 amino acids. CDR1 and CDR2 (germline): SGHRS, YFSETQ.

This clonotype was counted a few times. The chain is built from TRBV29-1 and TRBJ2-5; D is perhaps TRBD2 (5 bases). The CDR3 spans 15 residues. V was pared by 4 bases and J by 2 bases, with 17 bases between. In germline, CDR1 is SQVTM, CDR2 ANQGSEA. The CDR3 DNA reads as TGCAGCGTTGGTGGGTGGGAGTCATTACAAGAGACCCAGTACTTC. Protein product: CSVGGWESLQETQYF.

This clonotype was picked up a small number of times. The chain couples TRBV6-5 to TRBJ2-7; 11 bases fit TRBD2. From germline, CDR1 is MNHEY and CDR2 SVGAGI. The CDR3 covers 19 residues. Trimming removed 4 bases from V and 7 bases from J; junction bases left unmatched: 21. The CDR3 nucleotides are TGTGCCAGCAGTTCCCAAATACTGAGGCCGGGACTAGCGGCTTATGAGCAGTACTTC. Amino acids: CASSSQILRPGLAAYEQYF.

V is TRBV19 and J is TRBJ2-7; 10 positions agree with TRBD2. CDR1 LNHDA and CDR2 SQIVND come from the germline V gene (reference sequence). The CDR3 loop spans 18 amino acids. J lost 2 bases, V lost 10 bases, and 20 bases had no gene match. The CDR3: CATSPRPLQLAGTYEQYF. The CDR3 coding sequence is TGTGCCACCTCGCCTAGACCCTTACAACTAGCGGGAACCTACGAGCAGTACTTC.

This clonotype has a handful of counts. This chain links TRBV4-1 with TRBJ1-3, with D possibly being TRBD1 (6 bases). This CDR3 has 19 amino acids. Germline CDR1 and CDR2: MGHRA and YSYEKL. Trimming shortened V by 6 bases and J by 1 base, and 25 bases separated the two germline ends. CDR3 region: CASSRQSTGLTPSGNTIYF. The DNA of the CDR3 is TGCGCCAGCAGTCGCCAATCCACAGGGTTGACCCCTTCTGGAAACACCATATATTTT.

This chain connects TRBV7-9 to TRBJ2-3; TRBD2 matches at 9 bases. CDR1 is SEHNR, CDR2 FQNEAQ, per germline (reference sequence). The ends lost 1 base at V and 2 bases at J; junction bases unmatched: 4. This CDR3 contains 16 residues. The CDR3 sequence is CASSLGVAGVTDTQYF. The CDR3 region has the DNA TGTGCCAGCAGCTTAGGAGTAGCGGGGGTCACAGATACGCAGTATTTT.

This clonotype has a handful of counts. The chain has TRBV3-1 and TRBJ2-5; D is uncertain. Trimming pared 1 base from V and 5 bases from J, leaving 5 bases between. CDR3 size: 12 residues. Per the germline V gene, CDR1 is LGHDT and CDR2 is YNNKEL (reference sequence). CDR3 sequence (DNA): TGTGCCAGCAGCCAAGGGTCTGAGACCCAGTACTTC. This translates into CASSQGSETQYF.

The chain has TRBV30 and TRBJ1-2; 7 nucleotides match TRBD1. Trimming took 5 bases from V and 3 from J; bases not matched to a gene: 15. This CDR3 contains 16 residues. Germline lookup yields CDR1 GTSNPN and CDR2 SVGIG (reference sequence). CDR3 residues: CAWFGTRGNEDYGYTF. As DNA, the CDR3 is TGTGCCTGGTTTGGTACCAGGGGGAATGAGGACTATGGCTACACCTTC.

Ten or more counts support this clonotype. The rearrangement joins TRBV24-1 to TRBJ2-1; TRBD2 matches 9 bases. J lost 5 bases, V lost 5 bases, and 6 bases had no gene match. Per germline, CDR1 KGHDR and CDR2 SFDVKD. CDR3 length: 15 residues. The CDR3 DNA reads TGTGCCACCAGTGTACTAGCGGGTGGTAACAATGAGCAGTTCTTC. Translated: CATSVLAGGNNEQFF.

This chain links TRBV7-8 with TRBJ2-3; TRBD2 is a possible D gene (6 bases). Deletions cut 2 bases from V and 6 bases from J, with 24 bases between. Looked up from germline, CDR1 is SGHVS and CDR2 is FQNEAQ. The CDR3 consists of 18 residues. The CDR3 DNA reads TGTGCCAGCAGCTTATCCATCTGGCTAGCGCGATACGATGATACGCAGTATTTT. Encoded protein: CASSLSIWLARYDDTQYF.

This clonotype was recorded at least ten times. Compared with germline, one end of the junction differs, possibly owing to a read error. The chain couples TRBV5-1 to TRBJ1-1, with D hard to call. CDR3 size: 12 residues. Germline CDR1 SGHRS, CDR2 YFSETQ. The CDR3 loop reads CASSPEGTEAFF. The CDR3 bases are TGTGCCAGCTCACCAGAGGGAACTGAAGCTTTCTTT.

This clonotype was detected a few times. The gene calls are TRBV29-1 and TRBJ2-4, with D possibly TRBD2 on 5 matching bases. The V and J ends lost 7 bases and 2 bases respectively, with 12 bases between them. The CDR3 is 13 amino acids. Germline V gives CDR1 SQVTM, CDR2 ANQGSEA. Here the CDR3 DNA reads TGCAGCGCCACGACGGGATCCAAAAACATTCAGTACTTC. It translates to CSATTGSKNIQYF.

This chain uses TRBV12-3 or TRBV12-4 with TRBJ2-3; TRBD1 aligns across 9 bases. This CDR3 contains 17 residues. Trimming at V came to 3 bases and at J to 4 bases, leaving 11 bases not matched to a gene. The chain's CDR3 is CASSFGYGTGFADTQYF. In DNA, the CDR3 is TGTGCCAGCAGTTTCGGGTACGGGACAGGGTTTGCAGATACGCAGTATTTT.

V gene TRBV27 combines with J gene TRBJ2-5; D not certain. V was shortened by 0 bases and J by 5 bases, with 10 bases between the two germline ends. CDR3 length: 14 residues. CDR1 is MNHEY, CDR2 SMNVEV, per germline (reference sequence). This CDR3 is CASSLSDGWETQYF. CDR3 nucleotides: TGTGCCAGCAGTTTATCGGACGGGTGGGAGACCCAGTACTTC.

This clonotype has just a few counts. The genes are TRBV5-6 and TRBJ1-5; D uncertain. From germline, CDR1 is SGHDT and CDR2 YYEEEE. The V end was cut by 4 bases, the J end by 4 bases, with 12 bases between. This CDR3 is 14 amino acids long. The CDR3 sequence is CASSPPGGNQPQHF. Written as DNA, the CDR3 is TGTGCCAGCAGCCCCCCGGGCGGGAATCAGCCCCAGCATTTT.

This clonotype has a handful of counts. The rearrangement uses TRBV5-1 and TRBJ2-5; 9 positions agree with TRBD1. The trim removed 2 bases at V and 5 bases at J, leaving 4 bases unmatched. This CDR3 region has 14 residues. Germline loops: CDR1 SGHRS, CDR2 YFSETQ. The chain's CDR3 is CASSFADRGETQYF. The CDR3 nucleotides read TGCGCCAGCAGCTTTGCGGACAGGGGTGAGACCCAGTACTTC.

The chain links TRBV12-3 or TRBV12-4 to TRBJ2-7, with D perhaps being TRBD1 or TRBD2 (5 bases each). The CDR3 contains 16 residues. The V end was cut by 5 bases, the J end by 6 bases, with 23 bases between. For the CDR3, the DNA is TGTGCCAGCAGTACCATCGGGGACCGCGCGTTGGGCGAGCAGTACTTC. Translated: CASSTIGDRALGEQYF.